The TCR beta chain under discussion was sequenced for a study of blood T cell repertoires in COVID-19 (dated by TCRdb to 2018 to 2020). In the study overall: The collaborator samples originated in the United States, Italy and Spain and spanned the acute and convalescent phases of COVID-19. The prospective study material was composed of cDNA or gDNA derived from T cells, B-cell-depleted T cells, or PBMCs. A freely available public database, intended as a resource for researchers studying the immune response to SARS-CoV-2, is where the repertoires were released. Subjects who had been exposed to COVID-19, were actively infected with it, or had recovered from it provided the deeply sampled blood TCRbeta repertoires that made up the dataset. Samples were obtained from the ongoing ImmuneRACE study (first 160 participants) and from about 1,300 subjects provided by 6 global collaborators. HLA class I and class II types, where available, came from metadata supplied by the sample provider rather than from assay-based typing. Nearly every sample came with metadata listing a de-identified subject ID, COVID-19 status, age in years and sex.

In Seattle, one collaborating source enrolled patients while the infection was active and tracked those patients longitudinally over the course of disease. Collaborating institutions collected whole blood in K2EDTA tubes following their own protocols. For TCRbeta analysis, collaborators shipped samples in one of three forms: frozen whole blood, isolated PBMCs, or DNA extracted from either of those sample types. Relative to germline, V is missing 0 bases and J is missing 10 bases, with 7 bases of the junction outside any gene match. Reading the germline V gene gives CDR1 MNHNS and CDR2 SASEGT. There are 17 amino acids in the CDR3, from cysteine to phenylalanine inclusive. Only the CDR3 portion is preserved as DNA: 51 bases, with reading frame beginning at the first base. As for this clone: The target of this receptor is not known. No much larger clone is present one base from it, and per-base qualities are unavailable.

The investigation overall reported the following: The quantity of clinical and demographic metadata differed by source and by participant and was supplied without curation.

The immunoSEQ Assay, a bias-controlled multiplex PCR, was used to amplify TCRbeta CDR3 regions from genomic DNA. As for how the authors treated the data: Nucleated cell counts per sample were estimated from amplification of reference gene primers within the assay. To quantify the absolute abundance of each unique TCRbeta CDR3 rearrangement, sequence reads were collapsed and filtered. Productive Simpson clonality was computed per sample as the square root of Simpson's diversity index over productive rearrangements. Not all clones reach the TCRdb copy of this immuneACCESS table, which keeps in-frame sequences only. Checked studies attribute under half of the gap to unresolved V genes and leave the rest unexplained. That table supplies the V and J calls and clone size; D and trimming were determined from the DNA. The sample yields more than 80,000 clones; 75% to 85% were counted once. 6.2% of the sample is held by the ten biggest clonotypes.

The sequence was collected from a man older than 75 with COVID-19, enrolled during active disease. Sequenced material: peripheral blood. The chain is encoded by TRBV6-1 joined to TRBJ1-6; 12 nucleotides in the junction match TRBD1. The nucleotide sequence reads as follows: TGTGCCAGCAGTGAAGCCCTCCCGGGACAGGGGGCCTCACCCCTCCACTTT. Translated, it reads CASSEALPGQGASPLHF.